This T cell receptor beta chain was sequenced for a study of T cell responses to AZD1222 COVID-19 vaccine. About this clone itself: Its specificity is unknown.

The germline V and J ends were trimmed by 7 bases and 0 bases, with 20 bases remaining between them. The CDR3 contains 16 residues. Germline V gene data show CDR1 as SGHDT and CDR2 as YYEEEE. Study results and caveats: A rise in Spike-specific TCR breadth and depth followed two AZD1222 doses. Sampled repertoires all dated from after the peak T cell response. The donors showed a predominance of white British ancestry and of females, with possible underestimation of clonal diversity.

Libraries were prepared by immunoSEQ multiplex PCR; TCRdb keeps only in-frame clonotypes and omits some of them. Here the sample spans some 120,000 clones, approximately 84% being singletons. The chain couples TRBV5-6 to TRBJ2-7, with D unresolved. The source was peripheral blood, collected on day 0 of AZD1222 vaccination. The source of this sequence is an adult in good health. CDR3 coding DNA: TGTGCCAGCGGACCCAAGTGGGCGGTTAGCTCCTACGAGCAGTACTTC. Its protein product is CASGPKWAVSSYEQYF.